Sequencing of this T cell receptor beta chain was carried out in a study of blood T cell repertoires in COVID-19. Study overall: Each recovered donor of Cohort 3 presented with two negative PCRs, clearance, or symptom resolution. PBMCs, B-cell-depleted T cells, or T cells provided the cDNA or gDNA that made up the material.

With 4 bases clipped from V and 5 bases from J, the junction kept 13 bases outside the gene matches. The CDR3 sequence is 16 residues long. Germline CDR1 and CDR2: LGHDT and YNNKEL (reference sequence). Participants spanned ages about 18 to 100 years and resided in about two dozen US areas. In the original workflow: Reference gene primer amplification gave estimated nucleated cell counts. TCRdb's copy holds only in-frame clones and misses some; the assay was immunoSEQ multiplex PCR. V and J calls plus clone size are reproduced from that table; the DNA served to infer D and trimming. The sample yields hundreds of thousands of clones, 70% to 90% seen once.

This sequence originates from a woman in her fifties or sixties in a cohort exposed to, infected with or recovered from COVID-19 (not recorded which). Sequencing input: PBMCs or T cells enriched from blood (not recorded which). The gene calls are TRBV3-1 (or the pseudogene TRBV3-2) and TRBJ2-5; TRBD2 agrees at 7 bases. CDR3 nucleotide sequence: TGTGCCAGCAGCCCTACCGCTACTAGCGCTTGGGAGACCCAGTACTTC. This codes for CASSPTATSAWETQYF.